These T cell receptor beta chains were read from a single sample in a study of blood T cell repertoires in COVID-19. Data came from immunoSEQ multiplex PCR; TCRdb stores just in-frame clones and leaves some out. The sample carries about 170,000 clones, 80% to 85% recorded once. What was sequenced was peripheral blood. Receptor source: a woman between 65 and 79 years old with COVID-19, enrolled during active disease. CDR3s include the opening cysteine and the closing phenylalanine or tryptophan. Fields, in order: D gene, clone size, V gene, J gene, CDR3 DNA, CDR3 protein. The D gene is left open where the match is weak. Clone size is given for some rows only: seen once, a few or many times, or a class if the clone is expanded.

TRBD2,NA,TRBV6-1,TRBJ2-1,TGTGCCAGCAGTGAAGCGGCGCCGGGAGGGCCCCGCGGTGAGCAGTTCTTC,CASSEAAPGGPRGEQFF
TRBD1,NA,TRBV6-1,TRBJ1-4,TGTGCCAGCAGTGACCCCCAGACAGGGGTGTTTGAAAAACTGTTTTTT,CASSDPQTGVFEKLFF
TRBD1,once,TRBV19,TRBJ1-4,TGTGCCAGTAGTAGGGCGGGACAGGAGGTCGGAAAACTGTTTTTT,CASSRAGQEVGKLFF
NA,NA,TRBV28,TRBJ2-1,TGTGCCAGCAGTTGGGCAGGGCCCCGAAATGAGCAGTTCTTC,CASSWAGPRNEQFF
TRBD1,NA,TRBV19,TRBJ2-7,TGTGCCAGTAGTTTAGGGACAGGTGGCTCCTACGAGCAGTACTTC,CASSLGTGGSYEQYF
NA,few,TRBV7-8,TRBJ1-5,TGTGCCAGCAGCCCTTACAGGGGCAATCAGCCCCAGCATTTT,CASSPYRGNQPQHF
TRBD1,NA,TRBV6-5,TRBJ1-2,TGTGCCAGCAGAAGACAGGGAAATGGCTACACCTTC,CASRRQGNGYTF
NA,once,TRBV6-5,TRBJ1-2,TGTGCCAGCAGAAAATCCGGGACTCCTGTCGGCTACACCTTC,CASRKSGTPVGYTF
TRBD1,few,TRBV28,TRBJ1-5,TGTGCCAGCAGTCTTTTACAGGGGGAGAGCAATCAGCCCCAGCATTTT,CASSLLQGESNQPQHF
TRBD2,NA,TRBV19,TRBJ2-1,TGTGCCAGTAGTATAGGCAGCCAGCGGGGTAACAATGAGCAGTTCTTC,CASSIGSQRGNNEQFF
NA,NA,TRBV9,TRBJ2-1,TGTGCCAGTTCCAGGGGACAATACAATGAGCAGTTCTTC,CASSRGQYNEQFF
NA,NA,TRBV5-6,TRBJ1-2,TGTGCCAGCAGCTTGGGGGGGCCCGGTGGCTACACCTTC,CASSLGGPGGYTF
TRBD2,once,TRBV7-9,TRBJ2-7,TGTGCCAGCAGCCCCCCGGGACTAGCATCCGACGAGCAGTACTTC,CASSPPGLASDEQYF
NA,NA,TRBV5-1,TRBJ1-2,TGCGCCAGCAGCCCTCCCAGGGCAGGGAACTATGGCTACACCTTC,CASSPPRAGNYGYTF
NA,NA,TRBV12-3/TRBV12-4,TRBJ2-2,TGTGCCAGCAGGCAGGGATCCGGGGAGCTGTTTTTT,CASRQGSGELFF
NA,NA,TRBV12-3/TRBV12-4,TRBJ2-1,TGTGCCAGCAGTTTAAATGGTAGAAATGAGCAGTTCTTC,CASSLNGRNEQFF
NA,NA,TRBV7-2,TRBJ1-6,TGTGCCAGCAGCCCAACAGGACCCTATTCACCCCTCCACTTT,CASSPTGPYSPLHF
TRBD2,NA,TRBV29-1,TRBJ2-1,TGCAGCGTTGAGACGGGACTAGCGGGATACAATGAGCAGTTCTTC,CSVETGLAGYNEQFF
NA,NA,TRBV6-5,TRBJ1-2,TGTGCCAGCAACTTACCAGGGGTGGATGGCTACACCTTC,CASNLPGVDGYTF
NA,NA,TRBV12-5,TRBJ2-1,TGTGCTAGTGGTTTGGTACTTGGACTCCCGGAGGTCTTC,CASGLVLGLPEVF
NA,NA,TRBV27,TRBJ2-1,TGTGCCAGCAGTTCCTTGCTACTACGGGAGGAGCAGTTCTTC,CASSSLLLREEQFF
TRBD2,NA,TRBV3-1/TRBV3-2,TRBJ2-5,TGTGCCAGCAGCGCTACGACTAGCGGGGAAGAGACCCAGTACTTC,CASSATTSGEETQYF
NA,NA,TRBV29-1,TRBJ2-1,TGCAGCGTTGAGTACAGATTTTACAATGAGCAGTTCTTC,CSVEYRFYNEQFF
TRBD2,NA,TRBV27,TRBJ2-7,TGTGCCAGCACCCTCAGAGTTGCAGCGGGGAAACTCTACGAGCAGTACTTC,CASTLRVAAGKLYEQYF
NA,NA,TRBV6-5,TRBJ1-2,TGTGCCAGCAGCGTAGCTTTTGAAACGCCAGGCTACACCTTC,CASSVAFETPGYTF
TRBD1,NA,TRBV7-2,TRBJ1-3,TGTGCCAGCAGCGGAAGACCGGGGACAGCGGGAAACACCATATATTTT,CASSGRPGTAGNTIYF
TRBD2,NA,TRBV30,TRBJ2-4,TGTGCCTGGAGTGTACGTGCGGGAGTAAACATTCAGTACTTC,CAWSVRAGVNIQYF
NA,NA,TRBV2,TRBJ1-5,TGTGCCAGCAGTACCAGGGTCTTTCAGCCCCAGCATTTT,CASSTRVFQPQHF
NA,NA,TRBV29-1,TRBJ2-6,TGCAGCGCCCCAGTTGGGGCCAACGTCCTGACTTTC,CSAPVGANVLTF
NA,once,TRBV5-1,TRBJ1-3,TGCGCCAGCAGCTTGGCGTCAGGGGTCGGAAACACCATATATTTT,CASSLASGVGNTIYF
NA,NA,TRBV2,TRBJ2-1,TGTGCCAGCACCACATGGGGGCCCTACAATGAGCAGTTCTTC,CASTTWGPYNEQFF
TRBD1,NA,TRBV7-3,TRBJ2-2,TGTGCCAGCACCGGGACAGAGAACACCGGGGAGCTGTTTTTT,CASTGTENTGELFF
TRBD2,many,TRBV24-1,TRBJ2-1,TGTGCCACCAGTGATCCTGGGACAGCGGGGGGTGAGCAGTTCTTC,CATSDPGTAGGEQFF
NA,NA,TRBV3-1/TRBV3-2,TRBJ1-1,TGTGCCAGCACCGAGCGGGGCAACACTGAAGCTTTCTTT,CASTERGNTEAFF
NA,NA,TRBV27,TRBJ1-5,TGTGCCAGCAGTTCAGGGCCTTATCAGCCCCAGCATTTT,CASSSGPYQPQHF
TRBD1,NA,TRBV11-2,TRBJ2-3,TGTGCCAGCAGCTTAGCGGGGACAGCTAGCACAGATACGCAGTATTTT,CASSLAGTASTDTQYF
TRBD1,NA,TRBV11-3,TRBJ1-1,TGTGCCAGCAGCTCCTACAGGGGGGGGAAAGCTTTCTTT,CASSSYRGGKAFF
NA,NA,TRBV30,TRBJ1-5,TGTGCCTGGGGTGGCCCAAATCAGCCCCAGCATTTT,CAWGGPNQPQHF
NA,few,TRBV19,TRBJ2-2,TGTGCCAGTAGTATCCCGGGAGAAGGGACCGGGGAGCTGTTTTTT,CASSIPGEGTGELFF
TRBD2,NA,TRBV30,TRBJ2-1,TGTGCCGGATGGACCGGCGGACCGGGACTAGCGTACTACAATGAGCAGTTCTTC,CAGWTGGPGLAYYNEQFF
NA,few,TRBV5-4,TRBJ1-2,TGTGCCAGCAGCTTGGCGATTGACAGTCTAGATGGCTACACCTTC,CASSLAIDSLDGYTF
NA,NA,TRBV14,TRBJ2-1,NA,CASSETGFGVGIF
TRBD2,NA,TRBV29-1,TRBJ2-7,TGCAGCGGTGGACTAGCGGAACGGGAGCAGTACTTC,CSGGLAEREQYF
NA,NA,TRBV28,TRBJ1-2,TGTGCCAGCAATGGCCCTAACTATGGCTACACCTTC,CASNGPNYGYTF
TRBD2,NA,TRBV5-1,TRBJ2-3,TGCGCCAGCAGCCCGCCATTTGCGGGGGGGCCAGATACGCAGTATTTT,CASSPPFAGGPDTQYF
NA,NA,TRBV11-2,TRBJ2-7,TGTGCCAGCAGCAACGCAGGGGCCTTATCCTACGAGCAGTACTTC,CASSNAGALSYEQYF
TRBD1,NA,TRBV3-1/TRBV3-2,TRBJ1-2,TGTGCCAGCAGATCGACAGGGGAGGAAGGCTACACCTTC,CASRSTGEEGYTF
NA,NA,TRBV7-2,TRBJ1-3,TGTGCCAGCAGCTCAGTGCGGGGCTTTGGAAACACCATATATTTT,CASSSVRGFGNTIYF
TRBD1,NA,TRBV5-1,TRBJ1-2,TGCGCCACCAGGAGGGCGGGACAGGGGAAGTATGGCTACACCTTC,CATRRAGQGKYGYTF
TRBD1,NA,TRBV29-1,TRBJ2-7,TGCAGCGGCCAAACCGGGACAGGGGCTCACGAGCAGTACTTC,CSGQTGTGAHEQYF